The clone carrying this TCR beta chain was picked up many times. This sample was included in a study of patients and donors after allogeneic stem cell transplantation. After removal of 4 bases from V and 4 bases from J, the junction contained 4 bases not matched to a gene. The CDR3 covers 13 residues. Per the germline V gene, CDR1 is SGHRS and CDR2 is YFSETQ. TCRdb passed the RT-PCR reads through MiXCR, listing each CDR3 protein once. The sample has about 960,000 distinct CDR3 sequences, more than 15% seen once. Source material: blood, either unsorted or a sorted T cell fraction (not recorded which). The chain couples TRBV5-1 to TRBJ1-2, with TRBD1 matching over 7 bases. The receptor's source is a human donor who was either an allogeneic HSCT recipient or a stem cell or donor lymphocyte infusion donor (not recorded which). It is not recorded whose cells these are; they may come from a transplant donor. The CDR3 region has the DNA TGCGCCAGCAGCCAGACAGGGTCCTATGGCTACACCTTC. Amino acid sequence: CASSQTGSYGYTF.